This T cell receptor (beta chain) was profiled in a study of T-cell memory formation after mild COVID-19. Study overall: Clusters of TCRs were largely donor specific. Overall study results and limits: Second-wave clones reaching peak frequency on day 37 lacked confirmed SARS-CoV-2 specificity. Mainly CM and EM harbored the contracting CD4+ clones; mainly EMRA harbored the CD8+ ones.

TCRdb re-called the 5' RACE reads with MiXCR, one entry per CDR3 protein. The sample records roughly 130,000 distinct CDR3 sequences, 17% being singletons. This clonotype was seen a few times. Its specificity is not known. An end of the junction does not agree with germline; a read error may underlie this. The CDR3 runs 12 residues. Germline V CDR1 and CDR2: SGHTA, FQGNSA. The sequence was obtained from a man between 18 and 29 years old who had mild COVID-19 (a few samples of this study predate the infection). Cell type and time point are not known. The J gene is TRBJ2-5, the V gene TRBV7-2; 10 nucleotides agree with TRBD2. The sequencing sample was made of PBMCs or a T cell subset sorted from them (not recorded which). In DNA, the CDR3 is TGTGCCAGCAGCTTTGAGCGGGAGGGCCTGCACTTC. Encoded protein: CASSFEREGLHF.